The next 10 T cell receptor beta chains were all read from a single sample in a study of cytomegalovirus exposure and HLA in healthy donors. The PCR used 60 Vbeta and 13 Jbeta primers. Sequencing used immunoSEQ multiplex PCR; TCRdb keeps in-frame clones, though not all of them. The sample has around 190,000 clones, around 77% seen once. The material sequenced was PBMCs. The receptors were gathered from a woman aged 30 to 39 in good health and CMV-seronegative.

The genes are TRBV5-1 and TRBJ2-1; 8 nucleotides align to TRBD2. Germline assignment: CDR1 SGHRS and CDR2 YFSETQ. The CDR3 length is 14 residues. V lost 2 bases and J lost 7; bases outside the gene matches: 5. The CDR3 sequence: CASSLKSGGNEQFF. The CDR3 coding sequence is TGCGCCAGCAGCTTAAAAAGCGGGGGAAATGAGCAGTTCTTC.

J is TRBJ1-4 and V is TRBV7-8, with D maybe TRBD1 (5 bases). The CDR3 covers 14 residues. The germline V gene has CDR1 SGHVS and CDR2 FQNEAQ. V lost 5 bases, J lost 8 bases, and 15 bases lay in between. CDR3 amino acids: CASSRGGFLEKLFF. Here the CDR3 DNA reads TGTGCCAGCAGCCGTGGGGGGTTCCTGGAAAAACTGTTTTTT.

The CDR3 nucleotides are TGTGCCAGCAGCCAGACCCCCGCGGGGCGGGACCACAATGAGCAGTTCTTC. Translated, it gives CASSQTPAGRDHNEQFF. V gene TRBV4-2 combines with J gene TRBJ2-1, with D possibly matching TRBD2 (6 bases). Looked up from germline, CDR1 is LGHNA and CDR2 is YNFKEQ. The germline V and J ends were trimmed by 3 bases and 5 bases, with 20 bases remaining between them. The CDR3 sequence is 17 residues long.

The chain links TRBV5-3 to TRBJ2-5; tentatively, D is TRBD1 (6 bases). TRBV5-3 is marked as an open reading frame, function uncertain. The V end was cut by 4 bases, the J end by 5 bases, with 21 bases between. The CDR3 runs 16 residues. CDR3 in amino acids: CARSPRGRQAQETQYF. The CDR3 nucleotides read TGTGCCAGAAGCCCTAGGGGACGACAGGCCCAGGAGACCCAGTACTTC.

This clone came up a few times. J is TRBJ1-6 and V is TRBV9; a possible D gene is TRBD1 (6 bases). The germline gives CDR1 SGDLS, CDR2 YYNGEE. This CDR3 is built from 14 residues. Trimming cost V 7 bases and J 7 bases, with 15 bases left between them. The CDR3 DNA reads TGTGCCAGCGGCTGGGGGCTCGGCAATTCACCCCTCCACTTT. It translates to CASGWGLGNSPLHF.

V gene TRBV6-5 combines with J gene TRBJ2-3; no reliable D call. Germline CDR1 reads MNHEY; CDR2 reads SVGAGI. Trimming took off 1 base at V and 1 base at J, with 9 bases between the two ends. The CDR3 contains 15 residues. In DNA, the CDR3 is TGTGCCAGCAGTTACTTCCCCGTAGGCACAGATACGCAGTATTTT. Translation: CASSYFPVGTDTQYF.

This clone appeared a few times. The V call is TRBV6-1, the J call TRBJ1-5; no firm D call. There are 14 residues in the CDR3. Germline V gene data show CDR1 as MNHNS and CDR2 as SASEGT. V lost 10 bases and J 0 bases, leaving 13 bases between the germline ends. The CDR3 region is CAKAGRGSNQPQHF. The CDR3 DNA reads as TGTGCCAAGGCTGGGCGGGGTAGCAATCAGCCCCAGCATTTT.

The rearrangement uses TRBV5-6 and TRBJ2-5, with 8 positions matching TRBD2. The germline CDR1 and CDR2 sequences are SGHDT and YYEEEE. V lost 7 bases and J lost 0; bases outside the gene matches: 17. CDR3 length: 18 amino acids. The CDR3 DNA reads as TGTGCCAGCTCCGGCACCGGGGCTAGCGGGTTGTACCAAGAGACCCAGTACTTC. Translated, it gives CASSGTGASGLYQETQYF.

The rearrangement uses TRBV6-6 and TRBJ2-4; TRBD2 is a possible D gene (5 bases). The CDR3 is made up of 11 amino acids. CDR1 is MNHNY and CDR2 is SVGAGI in the germline V gene (reference sequence). V gave up 4 bases and J gave up 7 bases, with 5 bases separating them. CDR3 sequence: CASSSGNIQYF. CDR3 nucleotide sequence: TGTGCCAGCAGTTCGGGGAACATTCAGTACTTC.

This chain uses TRBV5-6 with TRBJ2-7; D remains ambiguous. CDR3 length: 14 residues. Looked up from germline, CDR1 is SGHDT and CDR2 is YYEEEE. V shed 0 bases and J shed 0 bases, with 7 bases lying between them. CDR3 DNA sequence: TGTGCCAGCAGCTTGGTTCCCAGCTCCTACGAGCAGTACTTC. It is translated as CASSLVPSSYEQYF. The full variable domain, in which reference TRBV5-6 and TRBJ2-7 provide the parts outside the CDR3, is DAGVTQSPTHLIKTRGQQVTLRCSPKSGHDTVSWYQQALGQGPQFIFQYYEEEERQRGNFPDRFSGHQFPNYSSELNVNALLLGDSALYLCASSLVPSSYEQYFGPGTRLTVT.